These 5 T cell receptor beta chains were sequenced from one sample in a study of monozygotic twins with inflammatory bowel disease. TCRdb re-called the 5' RACE reads; every CDR3 protein appears as one record, without DNA. The sample includes 110,000 to 150,000 distinct CDR3 sequences. The sample comprised blood. The receptors stem from a human donor with ulcerative colitis or Crohn's disease, or a healthy co-twin of an affected twin (not recorded which).

J is TRBJ2-6 and V is TRBV6-1. The CDR3 covers 15 residues. Germline CDR1 is MNHNS and CDR2 is SASEGT. The CDR3 is CASSTTNSGANVLTF.

The chain recombines TRBV30 with TRBJ2-1; checking the TCRdb D call of TRBD2 is not possible without DNA. CDR3 length: 15 amino acids. CDR1 GTSNPN and CDR2 SVGIG come from the germline V gene (reference sequence). CDR3 amino acids: CAWSGTSGRAHEQFF.

The CDR3 is CASSGAGTSAYNEQFF. This chain links TRBV12-3 or TRBV12-4 with TRBJ2-1; TCRdb calls TRBD2, which cannot be checked without DNA. The CDR3 extends over 16 amino acids.

The CDR3 region is CATSKGASRTDTQYF. The chain couples TRBV24-1 to TRBJ2-3. The CDR3 is 15 residues long. Germline V CDR1 and CDR2: KGHDR, SFDVKD.

This sequence joins TRBV7-2 and TRBJ2-1; no DNA is available, so the TRBD1 call from TCRdb remains unchecked. The CDR3 sequence is 20 residues long. The germline V gene has CDR1 SGHTA and CDR2 FQGNSA. CDR3 residues: CASSWSRSTRLDTRYNEQFF.